The sequence of this T cell receptor (beta chain) was determined in a study of T cells after posttransplantation cyclophosphamide (dated by TCRdb to about 2016). Some background on the complete study: T cell repertoire reconstitution was tracked by TRB sequencing after myeloablative bone marrow transplantation in which posttransplantation cyclophosphamide was used as GVHD prophylaxis. Public TRB sequences were queried against a database of over 3,000 sequences associated with responses to pathogens, tumor antigens, self-antigens and alloantigens. In 3 patients, TRB sequencing was also performed on up to 3 more blood samples taken 2 to 5.2 years after transplant, and in 4 patients, pretransplant blood was also TRB-sequenced. Samples from around 40 PTCy-treated patients and approximately 16 related bone marrow donors of those patients were subjected to antigen receptor sequencing. Because TRA and TRB clonality were tightly correlated in roughly 10 samples, subsequent TCR analyses were focused on TRB only. Blood from all 35 or so PTCy patients who had 1-year posttransplant specimens underwent TRB sequencing.

Comment on this clone: Its antigen is not yet known. Base-call qualities are not available, and no considerably larger clone is one nucleotide away.

Sample treatment or condition, as interpreted from the label and publication: high-dose cyclophosphamide on days +3 and +4 as single-agent GVHD prophylaxis. For conditioning, the PTCy patients got busulfan and fludarabine, then a related or unrelated marrow graft, followed by cyclophosphamide on days +3 and +4. PTCy-treated patients were drawn from a prospective multi-institutional clinical trial. Peripheral blood and bone marrow mononuclear cells were isolated by Ficoll-Hypaque density centrifugation and cryopreserved. On the study overall, not on this receptor specifically: Across the approximately 45 patients, TRB clonality was highly associated with recipient CMV seropositivity and CMV reactivation, and diversity with PTCy was similar to that in the CNI/methotrexate controls. The TRB repertoires of T cells infiltrating skin or the GI tract showed only limited overlap with the TRB repertoires found in blood. Donor-recipient similarity was low at 1-2 months but rose over the first year, and later blood repertoires were often dominated by donor CD8+ memory clones.

Genomic DNA was the input for TRB sequencing, which was run either with the immunoSEQ assay at survey resolution or with the hsTCRB kit. Processing in the source paper ran as follows. Initial read processing used immunoSEQ software, and repertoire analyses used the LymphoSeq R package. For each TRB dataset, clonality was calculated as 1 minus normalized Shannon entropy, and the Gini coefficient was computed as well. Phenotypes of unsorted samples were inferred by mapping TRB sequences from sorted subsets of the recipient or donor onto the same recipient's unsorted samples. Entries here come from immuneACCESS through TCRdb and include only in-frame sequences with V and J called. Some clones fail to appear in such tables; in the studies checked, an unresolved V gene covers under half of the shortfall, and the cause of the remainder is unknown. V, J and clone size are taken as reported in that table, and D and trimming were inferred from the DNA itself. The sample has 42,000 or so clones on record, about 90% of them singletons. Of the sample, 2.5% is held by the ten largest clones.

Sequenced material: PBMCs, taken 55 to 70 days after allogeneic stem cell transplant with posttransplant cyclophosphamide. The receptor was derived from a male patient aged 60 to 75 who received an allogeneic stem cell transplant from a related donor and was CMV-positive. Once a transplant has taken place, some T cells may be donor derived.

DNA sequence: TGTGCCAGTAGTATTTCACAGGCGAGTCAGCCCCAGCATTTT. Its translation is CASSISQASQPQHF. The chain employs TRBV19 and TRBJ1-5, with a tentative D gene TRBD1 over 5 matching bases. CDR3 length: 14 amino acids, cysteine to phenylalanine. The kept DNA is CDR3 alone, 42 bases in frame from the first base. The V end loses 3 bases and the J end loses 6 bases, and a stretch of 12 bases separates them. The CDR1 and CDR2 encoded by the germline V gene (reference sequence) are LNHDA and SQIVND.